This is a list of T cell receptor beta chains from one sample in a study of T-cell memory formation after mild COVID-19. From the 5' RACE reads, TCRdb called clonotypes with MiXCR, one entry per CDR3 protein. The sample has 430,000 or so distinct CDR3 sequences, more than 20% seen once. The specimen was PBMCs or a T cell subset sorted from them (not recorded which). These receptors were collected from an adult woman who had mild COVID-19 (a few samples of this study predate the infection). Cell type and time point are not known. Each CDR3 is given with its conserved first and last residue. The D gene is left open where the match is weak. Not every row has a clone size; where given, it reads once, few, many or a size class.

v_gene: TRBV7-2; j_gene: TRBJ1-1; d_gene: TRBD1; abundance: NA; CDR3aa: CASSKDRVNTEAFF; CDR3nt: TGTGCCAGCAGCAAGGACAGGGTGAACACTGAAGCTTTCTTT
v_gene: TRBV7-2; j_gene: TRBJ2-2; d_gene: NA; abundance: NA; CDR3aa: CASSLFRNTGELFF; CDR3nt: TGTGCCAGCAGCTTATTCAGGAACACCGGGGAGCTGTTTTTT
v_gene: TRBV15; j_gene: TRBJ2-2; d_gene: TRBD2; abundance: few; CDR3aa: CATSRDGLAGAGELFF; CDR3nt: TGTGCCACCAGCAGAGATGGCCTAGCGGGGGCCGGGGAGCTGTTTTTT
v_gene: TRBV7-2; j_gene: TRBJ1-2; d_gene: NA; abundance: NA; CDR3aa: CASSLARGYNYGYTF; CDR3nt: TGTGCCAGCAGCTTAGCGAGGGGTTATAACTATGGCTACACCTTC
v_gene: TRBV15; j_gene: TRBJ1-3; d_gene: NA; abundance: NA; CDR3aa: CATSMGIQNSGNTIYF; CDR3nt: TGTGCCACCAGCATGGGGATACAGAACTCTGGAAACACCATATATTTT
v_gene: TRBV7-9; j_gene: TRBJ2-7; d_gene: NA; abundance: NA; CDR3aa: CASSLGEVGEQYF; CDR3nt: TGTGCCAGCAGCTTAGGGGAGGTTGGGGAGCAGTACTTC
v_gene: TRBV18; j_gene: TRBJ2-3; d_gene: TRBD1; abundance: few; CDR3aa: CASSPPNRGRADTQYF; CDR3nt: TGTGCCAGCTCACCACCGAACAGGGGGCGAGCAGATACGCAGTATTTT
v_gene: TRBV12-3/TRBV12-4; j_gene: TRBJ1-1; d_gene: NA; abundance: many; CDR3aa: CASRGTTEAFF; CDR3nt: TGTGCCAGCAGGGGGACCACTGAAGCTTTCTTT
v_gene: TRBV5-1; j_gene: TRBJ2-7; d_gene: TRBD1; abundance: few; CDR3aa: CASSNRDRGYEQYF; CDR3nt: TGCGCCAGCAGCAACCGGGACAGGGGTTACGAGCAGTACTTC
v_gene: TRBV12-3/TRBV12-4; j_gene: TRBJ2-2; d_gene: NA; abundance: NA; CDR3aa: CASSPLNGVRGGELFF; CDR3nt: TGTGCCAGCAGTCCCCTTAATGGGGTGAGGGGCGGGGAGCTGTTTTTT
v_gene: TRBV5-1; j_gene: TRBJ2-4; d_gene: TRBD1; abundance: NA; CDR3aa: CASSLAGDSLKNIQYF; CDR3nt: TGCGCCAGCAGCTTGGCCGGGGACAGCCTCAAAAACATTCAGTACTTC
v_gene: TRBV7-9; j_gene: TRBJ2-7; d_gene: TRBD2; abundance: NA; CDR3aa: CASSTQYGWGLAGDEQYF; CDR3nt: TGTGCCAGCAGCACACAATATGGATGGGGACTAGCGGGTGACGAGCAGTACTTC
v_gene: TRBV29-1; j_gene: TRBJ2-1; d_gene: NA; abundance: few; CDR3aa: CSVEKGFAFNEQFF; CDR3nt: TGCAGCGTTGAGAAAGGGTTTGCGTTCAATGAGCAGTTCTTC
v_gene: TRBV7-2; j_gene: TRBJ1-3; d_gene: TRBD1; abundance: NA; CDR3aa: CASSPGGSWVSGNTIYF; CDR3nt: TGTGCCAGCAGCCCAGGGGGTAGTTGGGTATCTGGAAACACCATATATTTT
v_gene: TRBV9; j_gene: TRBJ1-2; d_gene: NA; abundance: NA; CDR3aa: CASSVGGTSLNYGYTF; CDR3nt: TGTGCCAGCAGCGTGGGGGGGACGTCTCTTAACTATGGCTACACCTTC
v_gene: TRBV5-1; j_gene: TRBJ1-1; d_gene: TRBD1; abundance: NA; CDR3aa: CASSLSDRGPLTEAFF; CDR3nt: TGCGCCAGCAGCTTGAGCGACAGGGGGCCTCTAACTGAAGCTTTCTTT
v_gene: TRBV6-6; j_gene: TRBJ2-1; d_gene: TRBD2; abundance: few; CDR3aa: CASSYGAGGQTYNEQFF; CDR3nt: TGTGCCAGCAGTTACGGAGCGGGAGGGCAGACCTACAATGAGCAGTTCTTC
v_gene: TRBV12-3/TRBV12-4; j_gene: TRBJ2-7; d_gene: TRBD1; abundance: NA; CDR3aa: CARSPQGAYEQYF; CDR3nt: TGTGCCAGGAGCCCGCAGGGGGCCTACGAGCAGTACTTC
v_gene: TRBV5-4; j_gene: TRBJ1-3; d_gene: NA; abundance: NA; CDR3aa: CASSPNRDSGNTIYF; CDR3nt: TGTGCCAGCAGCCCGAATCGGGACTCTGGAAACACCATATATTTT
v_gene: TRBV5-1; j_gene: TRBJ1-1; d_gene: NA; abundance: NA; CDR3aa: CASSLEWSGGTEAFF; CDR3nt: TGCGCCAGCAGCTTGGAATGGTCAGGTGGCACTGAAGCTTTCTTT
v_gene: TRBV7-2; j_gene: TRBJ2-7; d_gene: TRBD2; abundance: NA; CDR3aa: CASSSPGLALNEQYF; CDR3nt: TGTGCCAGCAGCTCCCCGGGACTAGCGCTGAACGAGCAGTACTTC
v_gene: TRBV20-1; j_gene: TRBJ2-7; d_gene: NA; abundance: few; CDR3aa: CSASPGWTSYEQYF; CDR3nt: TGCAGTGCTAGCCCCGGGTGGACCTCCTACGAGCAGTACTTC
v_gene: TRBV11-3; j_gene: TRBJ2-1; d_gene: NA; abundance: NA; CDR3aa: CASSPLEMTGPYNEQFF; CDR3nt: TGTGCCAGCAGCCCACTGGAGATGACGGGCCCTTACAATGAGCAGTTCTTC
v_gene: TRBV29-1; j_gene: TRBJ2-1; d_gene: TRBD1; abundance: NA; CDR3aa: CSVRTGVYNEQFF; CDR3nt: TGCAGCGTTCGGACAGGGGTCTACAATGAGCAGTTCTTC
v_gene: TRBV6-5; j_gene: TRBJ2-7; d_gene: TRBD2; abundance: NA; CDR3aa: CASTGGTSGSYEQYF; CDR3nt: TGTGCCAGCACAGGAGGGACTAGCGGGAGTTACGAGCAGTACTTC
v_gene: TRBV20-1; j_gene: TRBJ2-4; d_gene: TRBD2; abundance: few; CDR3aa: CSARDRGTSGSVF; CDR3nt: TGCAGTGCTAGAGATCGGGGGACTAGCGGGAGTGTATTC
v_gene: TRBV7-9; j_gene: TRBJ2-4; d_gene: NA; abundance: few; CDR3aa: CASSSRDIQYF; CDR3nt: TGTGCCAGCTCTAGTCGGGACATTCAGTACTTC
v_gene: TRBV24-1; j_gene: TRBJ2-1; d_gene: NA; abundance: NA; CDR3aa: CATSGRNNEQFF; CDR3nt: TGTGCCACCAGCGGCAGAAACAATGAGCAGTTCTTC
v_gene: TRBV7-9; j_gene: TRBJ2-1; d_gene: TRBD2; abundance: few; CDR3aa: CASSLGIPAGRPEHEQFF; CDR3nt: TGTGCCAGCAGCTTAGGTATACCAGCGGGAAGACCGGAGCATGAGCAGTTCTTC
v_gene: TRBV6-1; j_gene: TRBJ2-5; d_gene: NA; abundance: NA; CDR3aa: CASSEVTLGRGKTQYF; CDR3nt: TGTGCCAGCAGTGAAGTTACACTTGGAAGGGGCAAGACCCAGTACTTC
v_gene: TRBV12-3/TRBV12-4; j_gene: TRBJ2-4; d_gene: TRBD2; abundance: few; CDR3aa: CASSYFGGGAAKNIQYF; CDR3nt: TGTGCCAGCAGTTATTTCGGCGGGGGGGCAGCCAAAAACATTCAGTACTTC
v_gene: TRBV20-1; j_gene: TRBJ1-1; d_gene: NA; abundance: once; CDR3aa: CSATSSGQGSNTEAFF; CDR3nt: TGCAGTGCTACATCATCTGGTCAGGGGAGTAACACTGAAGCTTTCTTT
v_gene: TRBV7-9; j_gene: TRBJ2-7; d_gene: TRBD1; abundance: many; CDR3aa: CASSSRGTYEQYF; CDR3nt: TGTGCCAGCAGCTCCAGGGGGACCTACGAGCAGTACTTC
v_gene: TRBV5-1; j_gene: TRBJ2-7; d_gene: TRBD1; abundance: NA; CDR3aa: CASSLGDGTGETYEQYF; CDR3nt: TGCGCCAGCAGCTTGGGGGACGGGACAGGCGAAACCTACGAGCAGTACTTC
v_gene: TRBV7-9; j_gene: TRBJ2-3; d_gene: NA; abundance: few; CDR3aa: CAVAGTDTQYF; CDR3nt: TGTGCTGTCGCCGGCACAGATACGCAGTATTTT
v_gene: TRBV9; j_gene: TRBJ2-5; d_gene: NA; abundance: NA; CDR3aa: CASSVGIGTGAQETQYF; CDR3nt: TGTGCCAGCAGCGTGGGGATTGGAACGGGGGCCCAAGAGACCCAGTACTTC
v_gene: TRBV5-4; j_gene: TRBJ1-5; d_gene: NA; abundance: NA; CDR3aa: CASSLDAGHGQPQHF; CDR3nt: TGTGCCAGCAGCTTGGATGCAGGGCACGGTCAGCCCCAGCATTTT
v_gene: TRBV20-1; j_gene: TRBJ1-1; d_gene: NA; abundance: many; CDR3aa: CSASVKNTEAFF; CDR3nt: TGCAGTGCTAGTGTCAAGAACACTGAAGCTTTCTTT
v_gene: TRBV20-1; j_gene: TRBJ2-3; d_gene: NA; abundance: NA; CDR3aa: CSARPSTDTQYF; CDR3nt: TGCAGTGCTAGACCTAGCACAGATACGCAGTATTTT